These 2 T cell receptor beta chains were sequenced from one sample in a study of OX40 agonist ivuxolimab in advanced cancers. Assay: immunoSEQ multiplex PCR; the TCRdb copy retains only in-frame clones and omits some. The data contain under 60,000 clones, around 90% of them seen just once; the ten biggest clones take up approximately 10%. This specimen consisted of CD4+ or CD8+ T cells sorted from blood, obtained in a trial of the OX40 agonist ivuxolimab. These receptors were obtained from an adult with an advanced solid tumor such as melanoma, head and neck, liver or kidney cancer.

The CDR3 is CASSGGDRDFYGYTF. The CDR3, as DNA: TGTGCCAGCAGCGGAGGGGACAGGGACTTCTATGGCTACACCTTC. This sequence joins TRBV5-6 and TRBJ1-2; TRBD1 matches 9 bases. V shed 4 bases, J shed 4 bases, and the junction held 8 bases outside the gene matches. The CDR3 extends over 15 amino acids. The V gene's germline CDR1 is SGHDT and CDR2 YYEEEE.

The chain carries TRBV11-2 and TRBJ1-6; D may be TRBD1 (5 bases). The CDR3 has 16 amino acids. The V gene lost 2 bases and the J gene lost 2 bases, with 10 bases spanning the gap. Germline assignment: CDR1 SGHAT and CDR2 FQNNGV. The CDR3 reads CASSLRGVTYNSPLHF. The CDR3 bases are TGTGCCAGCAGCTTACGGGGGGTCACCTATAATTCACCCCTCCACTTT.